The clone carrying this T cell receptor (beta chain) has a handful of counts. Libraries of TCR beta came from iRepertoire HTBI primers plus Arm-PCR of CDR3 regions. TCRdb analysed the multiplex PCR reads with MiXCR anew, one entry per CDR3 protein. The data contain over 400,000 distinct CDR3 sequences, roughly 15% of them singletons. The CDR3 spans 14 residues. The germline V gene encodes CDR1 LNHDA and CDR2 SQIVND (reference sequence). V was shortened by 6 bases and J by 6 bases, with 14 bases between the two germline ends. The sample comes from a study of regulatory T cells in long-lasting Graves disease. Regarding time point: newly diagnosed GD, antithyroid drugs for less than 3 months. Generation of the TCR library employed RNA extracted from PBMCs. An endocrinology department in Xi'an, China, supplied the patients. The sample was also reused in another study, on T cells in Graves' hyperthyroidism and ophthalmopathy. That report adds: Hyperthyroidism in the patients, aged 18 to 65, was newly diagnosed and under 2 months in duration.

This rearrangement joins TRBV19 to TRBJ2-2; tentative D call: TRBD1 (6 bases). This clonotype was obtained from a woman in her fifties or sixties with Graves disease. Sequences were derived from peripheral blood mononuclear cells (PBMCs), sampled at new diagnosis, from a patient treated with antithyroid drugs. CDR3 sequence (DNA): TGTGCCAGTAGCTCAAGAGGGGGAGCCGGGGAGCTGTTTTTT. This sequence encodes CASSSRGGAGELFF.